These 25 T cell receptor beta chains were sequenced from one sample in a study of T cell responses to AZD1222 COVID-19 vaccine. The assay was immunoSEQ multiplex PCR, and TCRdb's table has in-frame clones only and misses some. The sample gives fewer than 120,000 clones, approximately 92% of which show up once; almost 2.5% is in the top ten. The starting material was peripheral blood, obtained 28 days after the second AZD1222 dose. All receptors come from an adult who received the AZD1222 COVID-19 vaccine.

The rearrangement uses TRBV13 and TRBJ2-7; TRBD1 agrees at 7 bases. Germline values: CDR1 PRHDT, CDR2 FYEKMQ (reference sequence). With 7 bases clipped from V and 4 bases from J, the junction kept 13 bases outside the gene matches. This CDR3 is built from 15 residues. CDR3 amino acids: CASTLTRTGTYEQYF. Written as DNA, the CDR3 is TGTGCCAGCACCCTAACCCGGACAGGAACTTACGAGCAGTACTTC.

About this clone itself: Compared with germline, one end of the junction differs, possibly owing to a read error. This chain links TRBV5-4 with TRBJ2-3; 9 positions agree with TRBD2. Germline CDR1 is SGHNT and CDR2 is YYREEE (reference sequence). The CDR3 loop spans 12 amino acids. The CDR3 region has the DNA TGTGCCAGCAGTCAATTAGCGGGGGCCTCTATTTTT. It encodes CASSQLAGASIF.

The CDR3 protein is CASSLRTRTDHQPQHF. The CDR3 coding sequence is TGTGCCAGTAGTCTAAGAACTAGGACGGACCATCAGCCCCAGCATTTT. V and J are TRBV19 and TRBJ1-5; D remains unclear. CDR3 size: 16 residues. Germline-derived CDR1 and CDR2 are LNHDA and SQIVND (reference sequence). V was clipped by 5 bases and J by 5 bases, with 19 bases between them.

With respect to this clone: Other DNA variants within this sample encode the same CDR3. CDR3 nucleotides: TGTGCCAGCAGTTTTGACAGGGGTCAGCCCCAGCATTTT. This codes for CASSFDRGQPQHF. The chain couples TRBV12-3 or TRBV12-4 to TRBJ1-5; 8 bases match TRBD1. V shed 3 bases, J shed 6 bases, and the junction held 1 base outside the gene matches. CDR3 length equals 13 residues.

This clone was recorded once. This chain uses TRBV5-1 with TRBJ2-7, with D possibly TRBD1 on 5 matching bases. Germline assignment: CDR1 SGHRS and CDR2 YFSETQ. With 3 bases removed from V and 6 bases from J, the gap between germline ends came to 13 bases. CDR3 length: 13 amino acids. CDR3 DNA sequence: TGCGCCAGCAGCTCTGGGGCAGGTGGCGAGCAGTACTTC. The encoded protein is CASSSGAGGEQYF.

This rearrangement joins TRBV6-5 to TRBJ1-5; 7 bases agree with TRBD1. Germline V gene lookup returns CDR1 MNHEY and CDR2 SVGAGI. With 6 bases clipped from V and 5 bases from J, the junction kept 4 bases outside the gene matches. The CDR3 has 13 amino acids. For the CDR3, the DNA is TGTGCCAGCAGCAGAGGGACAGATCAGCCCCAGCATTTT. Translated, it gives CASSRGTDQPQHF.

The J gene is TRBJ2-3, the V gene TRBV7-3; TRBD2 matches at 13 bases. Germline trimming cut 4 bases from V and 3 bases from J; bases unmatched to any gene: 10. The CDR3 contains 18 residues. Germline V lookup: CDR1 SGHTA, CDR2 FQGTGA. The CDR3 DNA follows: TGTGCCAGCAGCTCAGGGACTAGCGGGGTCCGGGAGACAGATACGCAGTATTTT. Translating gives CASSSGTSGVRETDTQYF.

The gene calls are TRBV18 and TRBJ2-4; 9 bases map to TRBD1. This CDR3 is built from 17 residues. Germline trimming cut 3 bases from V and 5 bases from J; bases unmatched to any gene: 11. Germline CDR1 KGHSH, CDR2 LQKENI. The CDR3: CASSPFTGTGLQNIQYF. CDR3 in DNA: TGTGCCAGCTCACCTTTTACCGGGACAGGGCTACAAAACATTCAGTACTTC.

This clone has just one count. The CDR3 spells CASSFPDRNTEAFF. CDR3 coding DNA: TGTGCCAGCAGCTTCCCCGACAGAAACACTGAAGCTTTCTTT. The chain carries TRBV7-9 and TRBJ1-1; D may be TRBD1 (5 bases). The ends were cut back, 3 bases at V and 2 bases at J, with 10 bases in the middle. The CDR3 has 14 residues. In germline, CDR1 is SEHNR, CDR2 FQNEAQ (reference sequence).

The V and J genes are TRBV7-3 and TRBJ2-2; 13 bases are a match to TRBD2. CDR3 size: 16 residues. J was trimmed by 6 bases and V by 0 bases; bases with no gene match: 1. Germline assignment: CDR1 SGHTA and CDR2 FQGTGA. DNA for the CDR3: TGTGCCAGCAGCTTAACCGGACTAGCGGGGGCCGGGGAGCTGTTTTTT. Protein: CASSLTGLAGAGELFF.

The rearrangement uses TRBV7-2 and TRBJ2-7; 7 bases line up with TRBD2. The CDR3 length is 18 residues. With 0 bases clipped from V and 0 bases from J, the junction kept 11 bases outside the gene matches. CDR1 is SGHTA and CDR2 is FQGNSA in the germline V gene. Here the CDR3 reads CASSLAGGSAGSSYEQYF. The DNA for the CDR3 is TGTGCCAGCAGCTTAGCGGGGGGGTCGGCGGGGAGCTCCTACGAGCAGTACTTC.

The CDR3 bases are TGTGCCAGCAGCTTACCGGGACAATTGAACACTGAAGCTTTCTTT. Protein product: CASSLPGQLNTEAFF. V and J are TRBV7-2 and TRBJ1-1; D possibly corresponds to TRBD1 (6 bases). The CDR3 has 15 amino acids. Germline-derived CDR1 and CDR2 are SGHTA and FQGNSA. Trimming pared 2 bases from V and 0 bases from J, leaving 10 bases between. The full variable domain, in which reference TRBV7-2 and TRBJ1-1 provide the parts outside the CDR3, is GAGVSQSPSNKVTEKGKDVELRCDPISGHTALYWYRQSLGQGLEFLIYFQGNSAPDKSGLPSDRFSAERTGGSVSTLTIQRTQQEDSAVYLCASSLPGQLNTEAFFGQGTRLTVV.

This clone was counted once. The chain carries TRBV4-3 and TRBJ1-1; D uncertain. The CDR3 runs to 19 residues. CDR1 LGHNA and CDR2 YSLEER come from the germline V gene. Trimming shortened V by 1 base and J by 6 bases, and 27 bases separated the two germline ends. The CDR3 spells CASSQAPYWTTGADAEAFF. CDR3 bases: TGCGCCAGCAGCCAAGCTCCCTACTGGACTACCGGAGCCGATGCTGAAGCTTTCTTT.

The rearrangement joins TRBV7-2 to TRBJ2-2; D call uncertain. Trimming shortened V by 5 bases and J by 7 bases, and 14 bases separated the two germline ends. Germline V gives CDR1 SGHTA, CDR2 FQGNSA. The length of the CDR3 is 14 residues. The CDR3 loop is CASSSRSSNGELFF. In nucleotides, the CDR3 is TGTGCCAGCAGCAGCCGCAGTAGTAACGGGGAGCTGTTTTTT.

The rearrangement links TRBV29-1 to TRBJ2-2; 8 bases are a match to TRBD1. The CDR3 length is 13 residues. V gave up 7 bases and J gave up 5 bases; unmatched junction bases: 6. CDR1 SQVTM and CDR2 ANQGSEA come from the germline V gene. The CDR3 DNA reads TGCAGCGCCCGGACAGGGAGGACCGGGGAGCTGTTTTTT. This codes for CSARTGRTGELFF.

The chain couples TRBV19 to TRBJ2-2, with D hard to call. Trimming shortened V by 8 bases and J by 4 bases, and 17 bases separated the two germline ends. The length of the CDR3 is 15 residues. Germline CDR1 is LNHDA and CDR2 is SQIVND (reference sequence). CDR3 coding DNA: TGTGCCAGTGTTGCAGGAACCCGGAGCACCGGGGAGCTGTTTTTT. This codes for CASVAGTRSTGELFF.

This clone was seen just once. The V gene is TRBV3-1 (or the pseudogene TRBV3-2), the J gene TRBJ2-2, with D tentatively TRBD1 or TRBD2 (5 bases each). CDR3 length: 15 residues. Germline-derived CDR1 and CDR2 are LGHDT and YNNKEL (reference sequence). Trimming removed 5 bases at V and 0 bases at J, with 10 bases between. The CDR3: CASSSRGANTGELFF. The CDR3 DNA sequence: TGTGCCAGCAGCTCCCGAGGGGCGAACACCGGGGAGCTGTTTTTT.

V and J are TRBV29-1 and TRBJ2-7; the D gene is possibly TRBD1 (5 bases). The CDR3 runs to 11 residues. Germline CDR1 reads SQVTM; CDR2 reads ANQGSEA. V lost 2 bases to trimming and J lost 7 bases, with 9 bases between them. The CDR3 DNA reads TGCAGCGTTGAAAGGCAGGGTGAGCAGTACTTC. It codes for CSVERQGEQYF.

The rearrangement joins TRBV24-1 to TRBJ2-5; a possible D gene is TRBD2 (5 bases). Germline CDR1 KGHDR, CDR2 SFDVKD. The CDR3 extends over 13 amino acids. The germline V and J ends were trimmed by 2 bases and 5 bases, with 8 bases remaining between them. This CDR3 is CATSDWTPETQYF. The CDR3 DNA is TGTGCCACCAGTGATTGGACTCCGGAGACCCAGTACTTC.

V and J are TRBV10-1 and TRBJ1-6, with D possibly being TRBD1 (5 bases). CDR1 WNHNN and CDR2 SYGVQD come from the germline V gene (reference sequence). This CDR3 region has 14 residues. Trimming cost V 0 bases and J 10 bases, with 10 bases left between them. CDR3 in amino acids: CASSESDGDSPLHF. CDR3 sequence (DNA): TGCGCCAGCAGTGAGTCTGATGGGGACTCACCCCTCCACTTT.

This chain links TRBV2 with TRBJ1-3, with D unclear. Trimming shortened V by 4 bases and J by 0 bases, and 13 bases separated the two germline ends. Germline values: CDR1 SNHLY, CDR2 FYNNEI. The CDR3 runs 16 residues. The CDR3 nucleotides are TGTGCCAGCAGTGTTGCCGAAGTACACTCTGGAAACACCATATATTTT. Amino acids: CASSVAEVHSGNTIYF.

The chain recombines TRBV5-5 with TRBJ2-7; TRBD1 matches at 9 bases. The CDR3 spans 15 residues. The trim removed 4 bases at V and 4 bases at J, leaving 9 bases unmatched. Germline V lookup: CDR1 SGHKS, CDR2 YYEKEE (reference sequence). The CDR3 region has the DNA TGTGCCAGCAGCAACTCCGGGACAGGGTTTTACGAGCAGTACTTC. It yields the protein CASSNSGTGFYEQYF.

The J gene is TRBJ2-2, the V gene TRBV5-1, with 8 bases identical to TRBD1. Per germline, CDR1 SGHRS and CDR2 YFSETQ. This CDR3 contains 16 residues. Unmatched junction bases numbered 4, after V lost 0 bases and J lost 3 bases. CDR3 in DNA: TGCGCCAGCAGCTTGGGACAGGGGTTTTACACCGGGGAGCTGTTTTTT. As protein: CASSLGQGFYTGELFF.

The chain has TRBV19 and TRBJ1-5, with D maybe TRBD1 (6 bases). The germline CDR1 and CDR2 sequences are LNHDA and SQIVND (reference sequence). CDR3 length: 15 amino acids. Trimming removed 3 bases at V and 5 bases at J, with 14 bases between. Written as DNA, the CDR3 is TGTGCCAGTAGTATGGCGGGGGCGGGAGATCAGCCCCAGCATTTT. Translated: CASSMAGAGDQPQHF.

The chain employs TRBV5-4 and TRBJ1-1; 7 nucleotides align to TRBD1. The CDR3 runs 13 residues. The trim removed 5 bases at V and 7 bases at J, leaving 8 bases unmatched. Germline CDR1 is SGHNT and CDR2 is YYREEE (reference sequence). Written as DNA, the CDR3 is TGTGCCAGCAGACTCGACAGGGTCGGTGAAGCTTTCTTT. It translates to CASRLDRVGEAFF.